This TCR beta chain derives from a study of blood T cells in healthy people across ages. General study results and limits: Naive CD4+ cells and diversity were both higher in long-lived donors than in aged donors.

The V and J ends lost 2 bases and 0 bases, in that order; junction bases with no gene match: 13. Germline V CDR1 and CDR2: SGHTA, FQGNSA. This CDR3 has 20 amino acids. On this clonotype: Its antigen is still unknown.

Combining a sample-barcoded 5' primer with a J-beta primer mix, a second PCR ran for roughly 7 to 11 cycles. TCRdb fed the 5' RACE reads into MiXCR, producing one record per CDR3 protein. This sample carries 1.6 million or so distinct CDR3 sequences, about 31% of them seen once, and the ten largest clones take approximately 10%. The receptor was derived from a woman aged 30 to 39 in good health. This chain connects TRBV7-2 to TRBJ1-5; TRBD1 aligns across 10 bases. The specimen was blood. CDR3 loop: CASSLTPGQGMAGSNQPQHF. The CDR3 DNA reads TGTGCCAGCAGCTTAACACCGGGACAGGGGATGGCCGGTAGCAATCAGCCCCAGCATTTT.